The 25 T cell receptor beta chains below come from one sample, sequenced in a study of CD8 T cells in Susac syndrome. RNA was extracted with the RNeasy kit, and a quantity of about 0.45 to 1 ug was reverse transcribed using random hexamers. TCRdb redid the calling of the immunoSEQ multiplex PCR reads with MiXCR, one entry per CDR3 protein. The sample includes around 180,000 distinct CDR3 sequences, 90% to 95% of them seen just once. What was sequenced was CD8+ T cells from PBMCs. Receptors originate from a human donor with multiple sclerosis.

The chain recombines TRBV10-2 with TRBJ2-3, with 13 nucleotides matching TRBD2. The germline gives CDR1 WSHSY, CDR2 SAAADI. The CDR3 covers 21 residues. The V segment lost 3 bases and the J segment 0 bases; nucleotides outside the gene matches: 15. Here the CDR3 reads CASSDPDKGLAGWPSTDTQYF. In nucleotides, the CDR3 is TGCGCCAGCAGTGACCCAGACAAGGGACTAGCGGGGTGGCCTAGCACAGATACGCAGTATTTT.

The chain couples TRBV25-1 to TRBJ2-6; D gene uncertain. V gave up 6 bases and J gave up 0 bases, with 3 bases separating them. The CDR3 is made up of 13 amino acids. CDR1 and CDR2 (germline): MGHDK, SYGVNS. The CDR3 DNA reads TGTGCCAGCAGGCTCTCTGGGGCCAACGTCCTGACTTTC. Translated: CASRLSGANVLTF.

This chain connects TRBV4-1 to TRBJ2-7, with TRBD1 matching 9 bases. This CDR3 has 15 amino acids. CDR1 is MGHRA and CDR2 is YSYEKL in the germline V gene. V shed 4 bases, J shed 5 bases, and the junction held 9 bases outside the gene matches. The CDR3 loop reads CASSPTGTGSHEQYF. DNA of the CDR3: TGCGCCAGCAGCCCTACCGGGACAGGGTCACACGAGCAGTACTTC.

As to this clonotype: At one of its ends the junction is not consistent with the germline gene, which may arise from a read error. The chain uses TRBV3-1 and TRBJ2-7; D call uncertain. This CDR3 contains 14 residues. Germline V lookup: CDR1 LGHDT, CDR2 YNNKEL (reference sequence). The CDR3 DNA is TGTGCCAGCAGCCAGGCACAAGACTCCAACGAGCAGTACTTC. It codes for CASSQAQDSNEQYF.

The chain is built from TRBV29-1 and TRBJ2-3; 9 bases are a match to TRBD2. This CDR3 region has 14 residues. J was trimmed by 14 bases and V by 4 bases; bases with no gene match: 16. Per germline, CDR1 SQVTM and CDR2 ANQGSEA. The CDR3 loop is CSVVLAGESGMRYF. Here the CDR3 DNA reads TGCAGCGTTGTGTTAGCGGGAGAAAGTGGTATGCGGTATTTT.

This chain links TRBV11-2 with TRBJ2-1; D is undetermined. V shed 4 bases and J shed 7 bases, with 11 bases lying between them. Germline-derived CDR1 and CDR2 are SGHAT and FQNNGV. This CDR3 comprises 13 residues. CDR3 DNA sequence: TGTGCCAGCAGCTCCTCCCCCGGGAATGAGCAGTTCTTC. Translated: CASSSSPGNEQFF.

This clonotype appeared a few times. The genes are TRBV12-3 or TRBV12-4 and TRBJ2-1; 8 bases are shared with TRBD1. With V trimmed by 2 bases and J by 7 bases, 1 base remained unmatched. This CDR3 comprises 13 residues. The CDR3 region has the DNA TGTGCCAGCAGTTTACAGGGGGCGAATGAGCAGTTCTTC. It specifies CASSLQGANEQFF.

Concerning this clonotype: One junction end does not reproduce the germline sequence, and a read error may be involved. In DNA, the CDR3 is TGTGCCAGCAGCGGCACCGGGGGACAGGGGAATCCCTTC. Translating gives CASSGTGGQGNPF. The rearrangement joins TRBV2 to TRBJ2-7; 10 nucleotides agree with TRBD1. This CDR3 has 13 residues. CDR1 and CDR2 (germline): SNHLY, FYNNEI.

The rearrangement joins TRBV3-1 to TRBJ1-2; no reliable D call. This CDR3 has 11 amino acids. V was pared by 5 bases and J by 6 bases, with 7 bases between. Germline CDR1 reads LGHDT; CDR2 reads YNNKEL (reference sequence). CDR3 loop: CASSAMDGYTF. Written as DNA, the CDR3 is TGTGCCAGCAGCGCAATGGATGGCTACACCTTC.

This clonotype has just one count. The rearrangement joins TRBV27 to TRBJ2-1, with TRBD2 identical over 8 bases. From germline, CDR1 is MNHEY and CDR2 SMNVEV (reference sequence). Losses at the gene ends were 8 bases for V and 7 bases for J; bases not matched to a gene: 4. This CDR3 region has 12 residues. CDR3 DNA: TGTGCCAGCTGGACTAGCTGGAATGAGCAGTTCTTC. Amino acid sequence: CASWTSWNEQFF.

This clonotype was observed a single time. The J gene is TRBJ1-5, the V gene TRBV10-2; a possible D gene is TRBD1 (5 bases). The CDR3 totals 13 residues. Germline V gene lookup returns CDR1 WSHSY and CDR2 SAAADI. V shed 2 bases and J shed 5 bases, with 7 bases lying between them. For the CDR3, the DNA is TGCGCCAGCAGTGAGCGAGGGGATCAGCCCCAGCATTTT. Residues: CASSERGDQPQHF.

V is TRBV27 and J is TRBJ2-5; 7 bases align to TRBD1. In germline, CDR1 is MNHEY, CDR2 SMNVEV (reference sequence). Unmatched junction bases numbered 14, after V lost 6 bases and J lost 4 bases. This CDR3 contains 16 residues. CDR3 amino acids: CASRPQPGGTPETQYF. CDR3 nucleotides: TGTGCCAGCAGACCCCAGCCAGGGGGAACTCCAGAGACCCAGTACTTC.

V gene TRBV5-1 combines with J gene TRBJ2-7, with D possibly TRBD2 on 7 matching bases. Looked up from germline, CDR1 is SGHRS and CDR2 is YFSETQ. V gave up 4 bases and J gave up 6 bases, with 14 bases separating them. This CDR3 spans 13 amino acids. For the CDR3, the DNA is TGCGCCAGCAGCCCTCGGGGGGCTGGCGAGCAGTACTTC. Translated: CASSPRGAGEQYF. The variable domain in full, with the rest retrieved from reference TRBV5-1 and TRBJ2-7, is KAGVTQTPRYLIKTRGQQVTLSCSPISGHRSVSWYQQTPGQGLQFLFEYFSETQRNKGNFPGRFSGRQFSNSRSEMNVSTLELGDSALYLCASSPRGAGEQYFGPGTRLTVT.

This rearrangement joins TRBV30 to TRBJ2-5; 7 nucleotides match TRBD2. This CDR3 region has 16 residues. Germline CDR1 and CDR2: GTSNPN and SVGIG (reference sequence). After removal of 4 bases from V and 7 bases from J, the junction contained 18 bases not matched to a gene. The CDR3 spells CAWKVWAGDRRGTQYF. DNA for the CDR3: TGTGCCTGGAAGGTATGGGCGGGAGACCGAAGGGGGACCCAGTACTTC.

The V gene is TRBV3-1, the J gene TRBJ2-5; D remains unclear. V shed 3 bases and J shed 1 base, with 15 bases lying between them. The CDR3 totals 16 residues. Germline CDR1 and CDR2: LGHDT and YNNKEL (reference sequence). The chain's CDR3 is CASSQSDGRLQETQYF. CDR3 coding DNA: TGTGCCAGCAGCCAGAGTGATGGGCGGCTCCAAGAGACCCAGTACTTC.

V is TRBV30 and J is TRBJ2-2, with TRBD1 matching over 7 bases. The CDR3 has 17 amino acids. Germline V CDR1 and CDR2: GTSNPN, SVGIG (reference sequence). The J segment lost 0 bases and the V segment lost 0 bases, leaving 7 bases of the junction unmatched. CDR3 nucleotide sequence: TGTGCCTGGAGTGTACCGGGCCAGGGGGCGAACACCGGGGAGCTGTTTTTT. This translates into CAWSVPGQGANTGELFF.

The genes are TRBV9 and TRBJ2-5; D is perhaps TRBD2 (6 bases). Trimming removed 4 bases from V and 4 bases from J, with 23 bases in between. Germline CDR1 reads SGDLS; CDR2 reads YYNGEE. The CDR3 sequence is 17 residues long. CDR3 loop: CASSSYEGTSKTETQYF. DNA for the CDR3: TGTGCCAGCAGCTCTTACGAGGGGACTTCGAAGACAGAGACCCAGTACTTC.

This clonotype appeared once. This chain uses TRBV28 with TRBJ2-7; perhaps TRBD1 as D (6 bases). The length of the CDR3 is 17 residues. Germline loops: CDR1 MDHEN, CDR2 SYDVKM. V lost 3 bases and J lost 0, with 18 bases in between. CDR3 region: CASSFTGKLAPSYEQYF. The CDR3 nucleotides read TGTGCCAGCAGTTTTACAGGGAAATTGGCTCCCTCCTACGAGCAGTACTTC.

This clonotype was found once. V and J are TRBV7-9 and TRBJ2-7, with 8 bases fitting TRBD1. Germline V CDR1 and CDR2: SEHNR, FQNEAQ (reference sequence). This CDR3 spans 15 amino acids. Trimming at V came to 0 bases and at J to 3 bases, leaving 4 bases not matched to a gene. CDR3 DNA: TGTGCCAGCAGCTTAGCGACAGGGGACGGCTACGAGCAGTACTTC. The encoded protein is CASSLATGDGYEQYF.

This rearrangement joins TRBV18 to TRBJ2-1, with TRBD2 as a possible D gene (5 bases). The ends were cut back, 4 bases at V and 6 bases at J, with 13 bases in the middle. The CDR3 runs to 14 residues. Germline-derived CDR1 and CDR2 are KGHSH and LQKENI. The CDR3 nucleotides read TGTGCCAGCTCACTTACGGGGTCCCGCAATGAGCAGTTCTTC. The encoded protein is CASSLTGSRNEQFF.

The chain recombines TRBV2 with TRBJ2-7; D uncertain. Germline CDR1 and CDR2: SNHLY and FYNNEI. The CDR3 is 10 residues long. V lost 6 bases, J lost 4 bases, and 4 bases lay in between. The CDR3 is CASSQYEQYF. The CDR3 region has the DNA TGTGCCAGCAGCCAGTACGAGCAGTACTTC.

The chain employs TRBV12-3 or TRBV12-4 and TRBJ2-3; TRBD1 aligns across 7 bases. This CDR3 comprises 14 residues. Germline trimming cut 6 bases from V and 4 bases from J; bases unmatched to any gene: 7. The CDR3 spells CASRQGLASDTQYF. The CDR3 region has the DNA TGTGCCAGCAGACAGGGGCTTGCTTCAGATACGCAGTATTTT.

The chain recombines TRBV20-1 with TRBJ2-1, with D possibly being TRBD2 (5 bases). Germline CDR1 DFQATT, CDR2 SNEGSKA (reference sequence). Trimming took off 4 bases at V and 2 bases at J, with 15 bases between the two ends. The CDR3 loop spans 15 amino acids. In DNA, the CDR3 is TGCAGTGCTAAACGGAATAGCGCAGCCTACAATGAGCAGTTCTTC. Its protein is CSAKRNSAAYNEQFF.

The genes are TRBV27 and TRBJ2-7; no definite D call. Germline CDR1 MNHEY, CDR2 SMNVEV (reference sequence). The V end lost 5 bases, the J end lost 3 bases, and 17 bases lay between the germline ends. The length of the CDR3 is 15 residues. CDR3 protein: CASSPLGSFGYEQYF. Written as DNA, the CDR3 is TGTGCCAGCAGTCCCCTAGGGTCGTTTGGCTACGAGCAGTACTTC.

The chain carries TRBV9 and TRBJ2-7; tentatively, D is TRBD1 (6 bases). Per germline, CDR1 SGDLS and CDR2 YYNGEE. The CDR3 covers 14 residues. The ends were cut back, 4 bases at V and 4 bases at J, with 15 bases in the middle. The CDR3 sequence is CASSPWDTLYEQYF. The CDR3 nucleotides are TGTGCCAGCAGCCCCTGGGACACCCTTTACGAGCAGTACTTC.